The 30 T cell receptor beta chains presented below share a single source sample, sequenced in a study of TIL therapy for anti-PD-1-resistant metastatic lung cancer. Sequencing used immunoSEQ v3. Generated by immunoSEQ multiplex PCR, the TCRdb table keeps only in-frame clones and is missing some. The sample records tens of thousands of clones, about 70% being singletons. Regarding time point: pre-treatment sample, taken before nivolumab and TIL therapy. The starting material was blood, obtained at baseline. The receptors stem from a person between 25 and 80 years old with non-small cell lung cancer.

The sample holds a few counts of this clone. The chain recombines TRBV5-1 with TRBJ1-4; perhaps TRBD1 as D (5 bases). V was cut by 3 bases and J by 7 bases, with 10 bases left in between. Germline V gives CDR1 SGHRS, CDR2 YFSETQ. The CDR3 length is 13 residues. The CDR3 protein is CASSSPGSEKLFF. CDR3 bases: TGCGCCAGCAGCTCTCCAGGGAGTGAAAAACTGTTTTTT. Filled out from reference TRBV5-1 and TRBJ1-4, the complete variable domain reads KAGVTQTPRYLIKTRGQQVTLSCSPISGHRSVSWYQQTPGQGLQFLFEYFSETQRNKGNFPGRFSGRQFSNSRSEMNVSTLELGDSALYLCASSSPGSEKLFFGSGTQLSVL.

The chain combines TRBV6-5 with TRBJ1-5, with D possibly matching TRBD1 (5 bases). Trimming left V 8 bases short and J 6 bases short, with 17 bases between. Germline V gives CDR1 MNHEY, CDR2 SVGAGI. This CDR3 contains 14 residues. CDR3 in DNA: TGTGCCAGCCTAGCCTGGGGACGGGGTCAGCCCCAGCATTTT. Protein sequence: CASLAWGRGQPQHF.

V usage is TRBV9 and J usage is TRBJ2-1; TRBD2 matches at 7 bases. J gave up 0 bases and V 6 bases, and 6 bases lay outside the gene matches. Germline assignment: CDR1 SGDLS and CDR2 YYNGEE. CDR3 size: 15 residues. The CDR3 loop reads CASTPGGSSYNEQFF. The DNA for the CDR3 is TGTGCCAGCACCCCCGGGGGGAGCTCCTACAATGAGCAGTTCTTC. Full variable domain (outside the CDR3, taken from reference TRBV9 and TRBJ2-1): DSGVTQTPKHLITATGQRVTLRCSPRSGDLSVYWYQQSLDQGLQFLIQYYNGEERAKGNILERFSAQQFPDLHSELNLSSLELGDSALYFCASTPGGSSYNEQFFGPGTRLTVL.

V is TRBV5-1 and J is TRBJ1-4, with D unclear. Germline assignment: CDR1 SGHRS and CDR2 YFSETQ. Trimming took 5 bases from V and 2 from J, leaving 10 bases between them. The length of the CDR3 is 14 residues. CDR3 loop: CASRREWTNEKLFF. The DNA of the CDR3 is TGCGCCAGCAGAAGGGAGTGGACTAATGAAAAACTGTTTTTT.

V is TRBV7-9 and J is TRBJ1-2; D is possibly TRBD1 (6 bases). Per germline, CDR1 SEHNR and CDR2 FQNEAQ (reference sequence). Trimming removed 2 bases at V and 4 bases at J, with 14 bases between. The CDR3 consists of 15 residues. The CDR3 loop is CASSLRRETGYGYTF. The CDR3 DNA is TGTGCCAGCAGCTTAAGGCGGGAGACAGGCTATGGCTACACCTTC.

In this sample, this clone turned up a few times. The chain is built from TRBV9 and TRBJ1-2; 8 nucleotides line up with TRBD1. The CDR3 is 17 amino acids. Trimming took 5 bases from V and 6 from J; bases not matched to a gene: 18. Germline CDR1 SGDLS, CDR2 YYNGEE. CDR3 nucleotide sequence: TGTGCCAGCAGTGCCGCCGCAGTCTCAGGGGGCGGGGATGGCTACACCTTC. Translating it yields CASSAAAVSGGGDGYTF.

Only a few counts were recorded for this clone. The chain links TRBV25-1 to TRBJ2-2; D unresolved. The CDR3 runs 14 residues. Germline assignment: CDR1 MGHDK and CDR2 SYGVNS. V was shortened by 7 bases and J by 1 base, with 10 bases between the two germline ends. The CDR3 is CASTQAGNTGELFF. The CDR3 DNA reads as TGTGCCAGCACCCAAGCCGGGAACACCGGGGAGCTGTTTTTT.

This clone has only a few counts. V and J are TRBV4-1 and TRBJ2-7; no clear D gene. V lost 3 bases to trimming and J lost 3 bases, with 15 bases between them. The length of the CDR3 is 15 residues. Germline V CDR1 and CDR2: MGHRA, YSYEKL. In DNA, the CDR3 is TGCGCCAGCAGCCAGACCCCCCAGTCGCACTACGAGCAGTACGTC. Its translation is CASSQTPQSHYEQYV.

The genes are TRBV3-1 (or the pseudogene TRBV3-2) and TRBJ2-4, with D unresolved. Germline V CDR1 and CDR2: LGHDT, YNNKEL (reference sequence). Deletions cut 4 bases from V and 0 bases from J, with 7 bases between. This CDR3 region has 14 residues. CDR3 loop: CASSPPTAKNIQYF. CDR3 bases: TGTGCCAGCAGCCCCCCGACAGCCAAAAACATTCAGTACTTC.

DNA for the CDR3: TGTGCCAGCAGCAAGAGCTACGAGCAGTACTTC. Its protein product is CASSKSYEQYF. The chain joins TRBV7-9 to TRBJ2-7; D unclear. Trimming shortened V by 5 bases and J by 3 bases, and 5 bases separated the two germline ends. The CDR3 spans 11 residues. The germline V gene has CDR1 SEHNR and CDR2 FQNEAQ (reference sequence).

The V call is TRBV2, the J call TRBJ2-7, with D unclear. This CDR3 comprises 11 residues. Trimming took off 8 bases at V and 3 bases at J, with 8 bases between the two ends. Germline CDR1 is SNHLY and CDR2 is FYNNEI. CDR3 nucleotide sequence: TGTGCCAGCCTGGGTAGCTACGAGCAGTACTTC. Translating gives CASLGSYEQYF.

A few counts support this clone. The chain employs TRBV4-2 and TRBJ1-6; TRBD1 aligns across 9 bases. Germline CDR1 reads LGHNA; CDR2 reads YNFKEQ. CDR3 length: 17 residues. Unmatched junction bases numbered 9, after V lost 5 bases and J lost 4 bases. CDR3 region: CASSYGTGLKYNSPLHF. CDR3 bases: TGTGCCAGCAGCTACGGGACAGGGTTAAAGTATAATTCACCCCTCCACTTT.

V usage is TRBV2 and J usage is TRBJ2-3; D is uncertain. There are 10 residues in the CDR3. V was shortened by 11 bases and J by 1 base, with 4 bases between the two germline ends. CDR1 SNHLY and CDR2 FYNNEI come from the germline V gene. CDR3 bases: TGTGCCGGGGGCACAGATACGCAGTATTTT. It specifies CAGGTDTQYF.

The rearrangement links TRBV12-3 or TRBV12-4 to TRBJ2-5, with D unresolved. Trimming took 4 bases from V and 5 from J, leaving 11 bases between them. This CDR3 has 13 amino acids. The CDR3 spells CASSSTPEETQYF. The DNA for the CDR3 is TGTGCCAGCAGTTCCACCCCGGAGGAGACCCAGTACTTC.

The chain uses TRBV12-5 and TRBJ2-1, with D perhaps TRBD2 (6 bases). The CDR3 covers 11 residues. CDR1 is LGHNT and CDR2 is FRNRAP in the germline V gene. Deletions cut 8 bases from V and 6 bases from J, with 8 bases between. For the CDR3, the DNA is TGTGCTAGTCGGACTATCAATGAGCAGTTCTTC. This codes for CASRTINEQFF.

This clone was counted between two and nine times. The chain combines TRBV5-1 with TRBJ1-1; D is ambiguous. The V end lost 6 bases, the J end lost 1 base, and 13 bases lay between the germline ends. Per germline, CDR1 SGHRS and CDR2 YFSETQ. The CDR3 length is 14 residues. The CDR3 sequence: CASILGAENTEAFF. The DNA for the CDR3 is TGCGCCAGCATCCTGGGCGCAGAGAACACTGAAGCTTTCTTT.

This sequence joins TRBV5-1 and TRBJ2-3; D remains unclear. CDR1 and CDR2 from the germline V gene are SGHRS and YFSETQ. V was trimmed by 4 bases and J by 2 bases, leaving 11 bases between them. CDR3 size: 14 residues. The CDR3 nucleotides are TGCGCCAGCAGCCCAGCGATTCTCACAGATACGCAGTATTTT. As protein: CASSPAILTDTQYF.

This clone has just a few counts. This chain links TRBV4-2 with TRBJ2-3; 10 bases are a match to TRBD2. V lost 0 bases to trimming and J lost 4 bases; unmatched junction nucleotides: 10. The CDR3 totals 18 residues. The V gene's germline CDR1 is LGHNA and CDR2 YNFKEQ. The CDR3 DNA reads TGTGCCAGCAGCCAAGATAAGGCTAGCGGGAGTAGGGCAGATACGCAGTATTTT. Translated, it gives CASSQDKASGSRADTQYF.

This chain connects TRBV5-1 to TRBJ2-3; 10 bases are shared with TRBD2. The V gene's germline CDR1 is SGHRS and CDR2 YFSETQ. V trimming: 4 bases; J trimming: 1 base; junction bases outside the gene matches: 6. The CDR3 covers 16 residues. The CDR3 is CASSLTSGIGTDTQYF. CDR3 sequence (DNA): TGCGCCAGCAGCCTAACTAGCGGGATAGGCACAGATACGCAGTATTTT.

The V and J genes are TRBV7-3 and TRBJ2-7, with TRBD1 identical over 7 bases. The CDR3 contains 15 residues. Germline CDR1 and CDR2: SGHTA and FQGTGA. Trimming removed 5 bases from V and 2 bases from J; junction bases left unmatched: 9. The CDR3 reads CASSLIDRVTYEQYV. CDR3 DNA: TGTGCCAGCAGCCTAATCGACAGGGTTACCTACGAGCAGTACGTC.

This clone was seen more than once but under ten times. The genes are TRBV5-1 and TRBJ1-1; 8 nucleotides line up with TRBD1. Germline lookup yields CDR1 SGHRS and CDR2 YFSETQ. After removal of 3 bases from V and 1 base from J, the junction contained 5 bases not matched to a gene. CDR3 length: 15 residues. Written as DNA, the CDR3 is TGCGCCAGCAGCTACGGACAGGGAGGGAACACTGAAGCTTTCTTT. This codes for CASSYGQGGNTEAFF.

V usage is TRBV20-1 and J usage is TRBJ1-2; possible D gene TRBD1, 6 bases. The CDR3 consists of 16 residues. The V and J ends lost 3 bases and 0 bases respectively, with 17 bases between them. The V gene's germline CDR1 is DFQATT and CDR2 SNEGSKA (reference sequence). CDR3 sequence (DNA): TGCAGTGCTAGTGGGGGCAGGGTCAGCACTAACTATGGCTACACCTTC. This sequence encodes CSASGGRVSTNYGYTF.

This clone was seen a handful of times. This chain uses TRBV5-1 with TRBJ2-3; no firm D call. The V gene's germline CDR1 is SGHRS and CDR2 YFSETQ. CDR3 length: 15 residues. Trimming took off 4 bases at V and 4 bases at J, with 16 bases between the two ends. The CDR3 reads CASSPGRSHADTQYF. The CDR3 DNA is TGCGCCAGCAGCCCCGGGCGGTCCCACGCAGATACGCAGTATTTT.

CDR3 sequence (DNA): TGTGCCAGCAGTTTGATTCCGGACAGTTTGAAGCAGCCCCAGCATTTT. Protein sequence: CASSLIPDSLKQPQHF. This sequence joins TRBV28 and TRBJ1-5; a weak D match, TRBD1 (6 bases). The CDR3 runs 16 residues. V dropped 3 bases and J dropped 7 bases, with 19 bases sitting between them. Germline CDR1 is MDHEN and CDR2 is SYDVKM.

The chain recombines TRBV3-1 (or the pseudogene TRBV3-2) with TRBJ2-2, with TRBD2 as a possible D gene (5 bases). The CDR3 totals 15 residues. Trimming left V 5 bases short and J 2 bases short, with 12 bases between. The V gene's germline CDR1 is LGHDT and CDR2 YNNKEL (reference sequence). The CDR3 region has the DNA TGTGCCAGCAGCACCCTAGGAGGCAACACCGGGGAGCTGTTTTTT. Translating it yields CASSTLGGNTGELFF.

This sequence joins TRBV25-1 and TRBJ2-7; D may be TRBD2 (6 bases). Trimming took off 8 bases at V and 3 bases at J, with 8 bases between the two ends. This CDR3 comprises 11 residues. Germline V gene sequence: CDR1 MGHDK, CDR2 SYGVNS. The CDR3 DNA follows: TGTGCCAGCGTGGGGGGCTACGAGCAGTACTTC. Translation gives CASVGGYEQYF.

The V call is TRBV19, the J call TRBJ1-5; D is uncertain. V gave up 7 bases and J gave up 2 bases, with 12 bases separating them. CDR1 is LNHDA and CDR2 is SQIVND in the germline V gene (reference sequence). The CDR3 extends over 14 amino acids. Here the CDR3 DNA reads TGTGCCAGTAAAGCCCGGGTGGGCAATCAGCCCCAGCATTTT. It codes for CASKARVGNQPQHF.

V gene TRBV5-1 combines with J gene TRBJ2-5; D ambiguous. The CDR3 has 16 residues. Germline V gene sequence: CDR1 SGHRS, CDR2 YFSETQ. V dropped 0 bases and J dropped 5 bases, with 17 bases sitting between them. The CDR3, as DNA: TGCGCCAGCAGCTTGGAGGGCCGGAACGACTGGGAGACCCAGTACTTC. Translation: CASSLEGRNDWETQYF.

By sample share, this clone is medium-sized. The V gene is TRBV2, the J gene TRBJ1-2; D perhaps matches TRBD1 (5 bases). The CDR3 length is 13 residues. Trimming took off 2 bases at V and 3 bases at J, with 7 bases between the two ends. Germline CDR1 and CDR2: SNHLY and FYNNEI. CDR3 loop: CASSETGDYGYTF. The CDR3 nucleotides are TGTGCCAGCAGTGAAACGGGGGACTATGGCTACACCTTC. Full variable domain (remainder filled in from reference TRBV2 and TRBJ1-2): EPEVTQTPSHQVTQMGQEVILRCVPISNHLYFYWYRQILGQKVEFLVSFYNNEISEKSEIFDDQFSVERPDGSNFTLKIRSTKLEDSAMYFCASSETGDYGYTFGSGTRLTVV.

In DNA, the CDR3 is TGTGCCAGTAGATCAAACCAGGGGGACAGGGGATCGAAGACCCAGTACTTC. Translation: CASRSNQGDRGSKTQYF. This chain joins TRBV19 and TRBJ2-5; 10 bases line up with TRBD1. The CDR3 runs to 17 residues. V trimming: 6 bases; J trimming: 6 bases; junction bases outside the gene matches: 16. CDR1 is LNHDA, CDR2 SQIVND, per germline (reference sequence).